Presented here are 26 T cell receptor beta chains from one specimen sequenced in a study of OX40 agonist ivuxolimab in advanced cancers. Libraries were prepared by immunoSEQ multiplex PCR; TCRdb keeps only in-frame clonotypes and omits some of them. The table has 53,000 or so clones, approximately 86% seen once. The material sequenced was CD4+ or CD8+ T cells sorted from blood, taken in a trial of the OX40 agonist ivuxolimab. The receptors were sampled from an adult with an advanced solid tumor such as melanoma, head and neck, liver or kidney cancer.

This chain connects TRBV18 to TRBJ1-1, with a tentative D call TRBD1 (5 bases). Trimming took 6 bases from V and 3 from J, leaving 11 bases between them. Germline V CDR1 and CDR2: KGHSH, LQKENI. This CDR3 contains 13 residues. As DNA, the CDR3 is TGTGCCAGCTCGAGGGGTGGGGACACTGAAGCTTTCTTT. Protein product: CASSRGGDTEAFF.

In this sample, this clone turned up once. The chain uses TRBV5-4 and TRBJ2-5; TRBD2 matches 7 bases. V lost 1 base and J lost 5; bases outside the gene matches: 2. The germline V gene encodes CDR1 SGHNT and CDR2 YYREEE (reference sequence). The CDR3 totals 13 residues. The CDR3 coding sequence is TGTGCCAGCAGCTTGCTGGGAGGGGAGACCCAGTACTTC. Protein product: CASSLLGGETQYF.

The chain has TRBV2 and TRBJ2-2; 7 bases line up with TRBD2. CDR3 length: 14 amino acids. Germline V CDR1 and CDR2: SNHLY, FYNNEI. Unmatched junction bases numbered 2, after V lost 6 bases and J lost 1 base. The CDR3 nucleotides are TGTGCCAGCAGACTAGCGCTGAACACCGGGGAGCTGTTTTTT. Amino acid sequence: CASRLALNTGELFF.

The gene calls are TRBV4-1 and TRBJ2-3; 9 nucleotides agree with TRBD2. CDR1 is MGHRA and CDR2 is YSYEKL in the germline V gene. The CDR3 has 17 amino acids. Germline trimming cut 4 bases from V and 1 base from J; bases unmatched to any gene: 9. Here the CDR3 DNA reads TGCGCCAGCAGCCCACTCCAAGCTAGCGGGGGCACAGATACGCAGTATTTT. This sequence encodes CASSPLQASGGTDTQYF.

The chain employs TRBV7-2 and TRBJ1-5; no firm D call. V dropped 3 bases and J dropped 3 bases, with 9 bases sitting between them. The CDR3 is 14 residues long. Germline V gene data show CDR1 as SGHTA and CDR2 as FQGNSA. The CDR3 spells CASSFNRDNQPQHF. The CDR3 DNA follows: TGTGCCAGCAGCTTTAACAGAGACAATCAGCCCCAGCATTTT.

This clone has just one count. J is TRBJ1-1 and V is TRBV19; no clear D gene. V lost 8 bases and J lost 7, with 8 bases in between. The CDR3 totals 10 residues. Per germline, CDR1 LNHDA and CDR2 SQIVND (reference sequence). The CDR3 nucleotides read TGTGCCAGTTGGAGGTATGAAGCTTTCTTT. It encodes CASWRYEAFF.

The V and J genes are TRBV1 and TRBJ1-1; the D call in the table, TRBD1, was not verified against the DNA. TRBV1 is a pseudogene locus. This CDR3 is built from 17 residues. For the CDR3, the DNA is TGCACCAGCAGCCATAAAGGGACAGGGCGTTTCGGCACTGAAGCTTTCTTT. Protein product: CTSSHKGTGRFGTEAFF.

This chain links TRBV5-6 with TRBJ2-7; the match to TRBD2 covers 10 bases. V was clipped by 1 base and J by 6 bases; unmatched bases: 4. Germline V gives CDR1 SGHDT, CDR2 YYEEEE. This CDR3 comprises 14 residues. The CDR3, as DNA: TGTGCCAGCAGCTTGCAAAGCGGGAGGGGCGAGCAGTACTTC. Protein sequence: CASSLQSGRGEQYF.

The gene calls are TRBV7-8 and TRBJ1-5; D may be TRBD1 (5 bases). The length of the CDR3 is 17 residues. Looked up from germline, CDR1 is SGHVS and CDR2 is FQNEAQ. With 4 bases removed from V and 0 bases from J, the gap between germline ends came to 16 bases. The CDR3 reads CASSSRGGTGSNQPQHF. CDR3 nucleotides: TGTGCCAGCAGCTCCCGTGGGGGGACGGGTAGCAATCAGCCCCAGCATTTT. The full variable domain, its missing parts supplied by reference TRBV7-8 and TRBJ1-5, is GAGVSQSPRYKVAKRGQDVALRCDPISGHVSLFWYQQALGQGPEFLTYFQNEAQLDKSGLPSDRFFAERPEGSVSTLKIQRTQQEDSAVYLCASSSRGGTGSNQPQHFGDGTRLSIL.

This clone has only one observation. The chain is built from TRBV2 and TRBJ1-4; possibly TRBD1 for D (5 bases). The CDR3 is 13 residues long. The germline V gene has CDR1 SNHLY and CDR2 FYNNEI. Trimming shortened V by 8 bases and J by 2 bases, and 9 bases separated the two germline ends. The CDR3 loop reads CASATDTNEKLFF. The CDR3 bases are TGTGCCAGCGCGACAGATACTAATGAAAAACTGTTTTTT.

The rearrangement uses TRBV7-9 and TRBJ1-3; D unclear. Germline V lookup: CDR1 SEHNR, CDR2 FQNEAQ (reference sequence). V shed 0 bases and J shed 2 bases, with 8 bases lying between them. There are 15 residues in the CDR3. The CDR3 nucleotides read TGTGCCAGCAGCTTAGCAGAGGGTGCTGGAAACACCATATATTTT. It is translated as CASSLAEGAGNTIYF.

This chain joins TRBV18 and TRBJ1-2, with D tentatively TRBD1 (6 bases). Trimming removed 0 bases from V and 3 bases from J, with 17 bases in between. This CDR3 contains 17 residues. Germline values: CDR1 KGHSH, CDR2 LQKENI. The CDR3 DNA is TGTGCCAGCTCACCACCCGGACAGCGGGGGGGCGACTATGGCTACACCTTC. Its translation is CASSPPGQRGGDYGYTF. Variable domain in full (rest from reference TRBV18 and TRBJ1-2): NAGVMQNPRHLVRRRGQEARLRCSPMKGHSHVYWYRQLPEEGLKFMVYLQKENIIDESGMPKERFSAEFPKEGPSILRIQQVVRGDSAAYFCASSPPGQRGGDYGYTFGSGTRLTVV.

This chain connects TRBV19 to TRBJ1-5; 7 bases fit TRBD1. V trimming: 0 bases; J trimming: 7 bases; junction bases outside the gene matches: 6. CDR1 LNHDA and CDR2 SQIVND come from the germline V gene (reference sequence). This CDR3 comprises 15 residues. The CDR3 loop reads CASSIDTGVGQPQHF. In DNA, the CDR3 is TGTGCCAGTAGTATAGATACAGGGGTTGGACAGCCCCAGCATTTT.

The chain uses TRBV7-3 and TRBJ2-7; 9 bases align to TRBD2. Germline-derived CDR1 and CDR2 are SGHTA and FQGTGA. V trimming: 0 bases; J trimming: 2 bases; junction bases outside the gene matches: 2. The length of the CDR3 is 15 residues. The DNA of the CDR3 is TGTGCCAGCAGCTTAACTAGCGGGGGACCCTACGAGCAGTACTTC. As protein: CASSLTSGGPYEQYF.

The chain employs TRBV6-5 and TRBJ2-3; 10 bases agree with TRBD1. CDR3 size: 13 residues. With V trimmed by 10 bases and J by 1 base, 2 bases remained unmatched. Germline V gene sequence: CDR1 MNHEY, CDR2 SVGAGI. CDR3 in amino acids: CATGTGGTDTQYF. Here the CDR3 DNA reads TGTGCCACTGGGACAGGGGGCACAGATACGCAGTATTTT.

This clone appeared once. The V and J genes are TRBV18 and TRBJ1-3, with 10 bases matching TRBD1. The CDR3 spans 16 residues. CDR1 and CDR2 (germline): KGHSH, LQKENI. V lost 4 bases and J lost 2; bases outside the gene matches: 5. The CDR3 DNA is TGTGCCAGCTCACTATATGGACAGGGGGCTGGAAACACCATATATTTT. It translates to CASSLYGQGAGNTIYF. Variable domain in full (rest from reference TRBV18 and TRBJ1-3): NAGVMQNPRHLVRRRGQEARLRCSPMKGHSHVYWYRQLPEEGLKFMVYLQKENIIDESGMPKERFSAEFPKEGPSILRIQQVVRGDSAAYFCASSLYGQGAGNTIYFGEGSWLTVV.

The chain employs TRBV2 and TRBJ2-5, with no clear D. CDR3 length: 15 residues. Germline CDR1 is SNHLY and CDR2 is FYNNEI. V lost 1 base, J lost 5 bases, and 14 bases lay in between. The CDR3 DNA reads TGTGCCAGCAGTGAAGGTTTTTGGGGTGGGGAGACCCAGTACTTC. Protein sequence: CASSEGFWGGETQYF.

This chain joins TRBV4-3 and TRBJ2-1, with a tentative D call TRBD1 (5 bases). The V end was cut by 1 base, the J end by 1 base, with 8 bases between. Germline V gene sequence: CDR1 LGHNA, CDR2 YSLEER. The CDR3 is made up of 15 amino acids. The CDR3 reads CASSQGTRSYNEQFF. For the CDR3, the DNA is TGCGCCAGCAGCCAAGGGACACGGTCCTACAATGAGCAGTTCTTC.

The V and J genes are TRBV5-6 and TRBJ2-6; D not resolved. Germline V gene sequence: CDR1 SGHDT, CDR2 YYEEEE. Trimming took 1 base from V and 0 from J, leaving 8 bases between them. The CDR3 totals 16 residues. The CDR3 spells CASSLLQSSGANVLTF. The CDR3 DNA reads TGTGCCAGCAGCTTGTTGCAGAGCTCTGGGGCCAACGTCCTGACTTTC.

As regards this clone: Other DNA variants within this sample encode the same CDR3. This sequence joins TRBV19 and TRBJ1-5; 9 bases agree with TRBD1. V dropped 6 bases and J dropped 7; count of bases not matched to a gene: 7. Looked up from germline, CDR1 is LNHDA and CDR2 is SQIVND (reference sequence). The CDR3 is 14 residues long. This CDR3 reads CASRPGQGRQPQHF. The DNA of the CDR3 is TGTGCCAGTAGGCCGGGACAGGGTCGGCAGCCCCAGCATTTT.

The chain combines TRBV19 with TRBJ1-1, with 10 bases matching TRBD1. With V trimmed by 6 bases and J by 5 bases, 6 bases remained unmatched. Germline V lookup: CDR1 LNHDA, CDR2 SQIVND (reference sequence). CDR3 length: 14 residues. The DNA of the CDR3 is TGTGCCAGTAGGGACCGGGACAGGGGAACTGAAGCTTTCTTT. The encoded protein is CASRDRDRGTEAFF.

The rearrangement uses TRBV5-1 and TRBJ2-5, with 10 bases lining up with TRBD2. CDR3 length: 17 residues. CDR1 and CDR2 (germline): SGHRS, YFSETQ. With 4 bases clipped from V and 2 bases from J, the junction kept 11 bases outside the gene matches. The CDR3 region has the DNA TGCGCCAGCAGCGTCGGACTAGCGGCACCACAACAAGAGACCCAGTACTTC. As protein: CASSVGLAAPQQETQYF.

This chain's CDR3 is CASSLLGTGHTDTQYF. In DNA form, the CDR3 reads TGTGCCAGCAGCTTGCTGGGGACAGGCCACACAGATACGCAGTATTTT. V usage is TRBV5-6 and J usage is TRBJ2-3; 8 bases match TRBD1. Germline V gives CDR1 SGHDT, CDR2 YYEEEE. The length of the CDR3 is 16 residues. With 1 base clipped from V and 2 bases from J, the junction kept 6 bases outside the gene matches.

V gene TRBV4-1 combines with J gene TRBJ1-2; possible D gene TRBD1, 6 bases. The length of the CDR3 is 17 residues. The germline V and J ends were trimmed by 4 bases and 2 bases, with 20 bases remaining between them. Per the germline V gene, CDR1 is MGHRA and CDR2 is YSYEKL. DNA of the CDR3: TGCGCCAGCAGCCCCCCTTGGTTGACAGGAATGAACTATGGCTACACCTTC. It encodes CASSPPWLTGMNYGYTF.

The chain couples TRBV19 to TRBJ2-7; TRBD1 matches at 7 bases. Looked up from germline, CDR1 is LNHDA and CDR2 is SQIVND (reference sequence). Trimming cost V 8 bases and J 5 bases; bases outside gene matches: 6. The CDR3 is 12 residues long. CDR3: CASGNRGNEQYF. The CDR3 nucleotides are TGTGCCAGTGGTAACAGGGGCAACGAGCAGTACTTC. The variable domain in full, with the rest retrieved from reference TRBV19 and TRBJ2-7, is DGGITQSPKYLFRKEGQNVTLSCEQNLNHDAMYWYRQDPGQGLRLIYYSQIVNDFQKGDIAEGYSVSREKKESFPLTVTSAQKNPTAFYLCASGNRGNEQYFGPGTRLTVT.

The chain joins TRBV7-2 to TRBJ2-7, with 7 bases fitting TRBD1. Trimming took 5 bases from V and 3 from J; bases not matched to a gene: 4. The germline V gene has CDR1 SGHTA and CDR2 FQGNSA. The CDR3 runs 13 residues. The CDR3 spells CASSPGTDYEQYF. CDR3 sequence (DNA): TGTGCCAGCAGCCCTGGGACAGACTACGAGCAGTACTTC. The full variable domain, rest sourced from reference TRBV7-2 and TRBJ2-7, is GAGVSQSPSNKVTEKGKDVELRCDPISGHTALYWYRQSLGQGLEFLIYFQGNSAPDKSGLPSDRFSAERTGGSVSTLTIQRTQQEDSAVYLCASSPGTDYEQYFGPGTRLTVT.